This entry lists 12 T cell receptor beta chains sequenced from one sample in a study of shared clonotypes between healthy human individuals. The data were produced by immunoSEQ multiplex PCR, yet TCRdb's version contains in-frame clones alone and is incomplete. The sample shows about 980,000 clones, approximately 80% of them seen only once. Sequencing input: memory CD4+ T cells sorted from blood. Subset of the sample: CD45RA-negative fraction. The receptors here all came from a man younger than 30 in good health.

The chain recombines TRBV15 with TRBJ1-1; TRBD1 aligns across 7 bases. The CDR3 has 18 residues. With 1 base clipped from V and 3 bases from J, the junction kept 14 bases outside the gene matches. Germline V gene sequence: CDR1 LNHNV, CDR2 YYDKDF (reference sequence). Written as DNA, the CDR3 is TGTGCCACCAGCAGAGCTCCTAAAGGGAACAGGGGCGACACTGAAGCTTTCTTT. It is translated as CATSRAPKGNRGDTEAFF.

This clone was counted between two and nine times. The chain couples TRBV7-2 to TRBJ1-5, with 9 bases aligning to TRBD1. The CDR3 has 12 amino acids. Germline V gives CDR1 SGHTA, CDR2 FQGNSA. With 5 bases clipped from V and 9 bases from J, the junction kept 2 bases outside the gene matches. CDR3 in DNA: TGTGCCAGCAGCGCGACAGGGGGGCCCCAGCATTTT. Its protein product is CASSATGGPQHF.

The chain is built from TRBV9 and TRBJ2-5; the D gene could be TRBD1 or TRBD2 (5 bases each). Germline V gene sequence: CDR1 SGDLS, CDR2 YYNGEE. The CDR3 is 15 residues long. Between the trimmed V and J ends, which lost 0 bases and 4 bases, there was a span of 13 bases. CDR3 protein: CASSVAEGPGETQYF. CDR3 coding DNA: TGTGCCAGCAGCGTAGCAGAGGGGCCTGGAGAGACCCAGTACTTC.

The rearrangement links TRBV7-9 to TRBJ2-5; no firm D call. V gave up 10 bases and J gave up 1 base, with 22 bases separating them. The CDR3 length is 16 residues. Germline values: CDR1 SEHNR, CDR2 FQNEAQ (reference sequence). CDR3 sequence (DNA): TGTGCCACCTATGTGGTAAGCCAGACGATCCAAGAGACCCAGTACTTC. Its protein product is CATYVVSQTIQETQYF.

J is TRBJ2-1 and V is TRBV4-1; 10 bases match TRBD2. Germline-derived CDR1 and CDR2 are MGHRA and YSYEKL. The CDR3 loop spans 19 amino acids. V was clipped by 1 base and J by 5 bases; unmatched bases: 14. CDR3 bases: TGCGCCAGCAGCCAAGGGATGGGGGCTAGCGGGAGTTTCGACAATGAGCAGTTCTTC. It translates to CASSQGMGASGSFDNEQFF.

For the CDR3, the DNA is TGTGCCAGCAGCGAAGTGTATACAGGGGCGGGAGATACGCAGTATTTT. Its protein is CASSEVYTGAGDTQYF. The chain combines TRBV9 with TRBJ2-3, with 7 bases that match TRBD1. The CDR3 spans 16 residues. The germline gives CDR1 SGDLS, CDR2 YYNGEE. The V and J ends lost 3 bases and 5 bases, in that order; junction bases with no gene match: 12. Variable domain in full (rest from reference TRBV9 and TRBJ2-3): DSGVTQTPKHLITATGQRVTLRCSPRSGDLSVYWYQQSLDQGLQFLIQYYNGEERAKGNILERFSAQQFPDLHSELNLSSLELGDSALYFCASSEVYTGAGDTQYFGPGTRLTVL.

The CDR3: CAWTKGQGLYTF. In DNA, the CDR3 is TGTGCCTGGACTAAAGGACAGGGCCTCTACACCTTC. V usage is TRBV30 and J usage is TRBJ1-2; 8 bases map to TRBD1. CDR3 length: 12 amino acids. Germline CDR1 is GTSNPN and CDR2 is SVGIG (reference sequence). Unmatched junction bases numbered 8, after V lost 4 bases and J lost 10 bases.

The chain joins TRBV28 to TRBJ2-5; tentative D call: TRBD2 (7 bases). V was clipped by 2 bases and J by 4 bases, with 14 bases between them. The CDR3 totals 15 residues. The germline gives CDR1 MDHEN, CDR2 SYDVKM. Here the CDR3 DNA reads TGTGCCAGCAGTTTAGGGGGGGCAGGAGGAGAGACCCAGTACTTC. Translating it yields CASSLGGAGGETQYF.

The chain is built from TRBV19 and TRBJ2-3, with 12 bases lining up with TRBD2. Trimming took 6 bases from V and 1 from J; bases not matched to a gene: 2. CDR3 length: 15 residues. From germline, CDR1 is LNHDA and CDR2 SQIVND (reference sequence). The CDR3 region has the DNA TGTGCCAGTAGCTGGACTAGCGGGGGCACAGATACGCAGTATTTT. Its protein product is CASSWTSGGTDTQYF.

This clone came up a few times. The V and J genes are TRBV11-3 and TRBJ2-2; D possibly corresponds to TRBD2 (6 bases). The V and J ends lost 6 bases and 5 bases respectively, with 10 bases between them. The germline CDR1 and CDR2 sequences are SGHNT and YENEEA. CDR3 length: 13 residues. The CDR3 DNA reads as TGTGCCAGCAGTACGGCGGGGACCGGGGAGCTGTTTTTT. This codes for CASSTAGTGELFF.

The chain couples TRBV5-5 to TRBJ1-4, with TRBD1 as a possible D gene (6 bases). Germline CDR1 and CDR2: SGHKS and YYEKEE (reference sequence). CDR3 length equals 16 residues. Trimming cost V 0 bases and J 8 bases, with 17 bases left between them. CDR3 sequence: CASSLETGTKAEKLFF. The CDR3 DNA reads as TGTGCCAGCAGCTTGGAGACCGGGACAAAAGCAGAAAAACTGTTTTTT.

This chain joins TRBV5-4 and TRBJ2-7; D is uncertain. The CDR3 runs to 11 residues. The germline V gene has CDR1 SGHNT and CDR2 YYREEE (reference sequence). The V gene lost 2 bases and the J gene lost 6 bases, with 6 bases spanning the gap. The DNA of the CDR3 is TGTGCCAGCAGCTTAGGGTTCGAGCAGTACTTC. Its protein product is CASSLGFEQYF.